The 30 T cell receptor beta chains presented below share a single source sample, sequenced in a study of PD-L1 blockade in urothelial cancer. The time point: pretreatment peripheral blood. TCRdb's copy holds only in-frame clones and misses some; the assay was immunoSEQ multiplex PCR. The table shows 56,000 or so clones, with 65% to 90% occurring only once. The specimen was PBMCs, collected around atezolizumab (anti-PD-L1) treatment. These receptors were collected from a man in his 70s with urothelial cancer.

The chain is built from TRBV28 and TRBJ1-3, with D perhaps TRBD1 (5 bases). V was pared by 2 bases and J by 4 bases, with 9 bases between. Germline loops: CDR1 MDHEN, CDR2 SYDVKM. The CDR3 runs 14 residues. The CDR3 reads CASSLVQGGNTIYF. The CDR3 DNA follows: TGTGCCAGCAGTTTAGTTCAGGGAGGAAACACCATATATTTT.

The J gene is TRBJ2-7, the V gene TRBV5-5, with 7 bases that match TRBD1. Losses at the gene ends were 10 bases for V and 3 bases for J; bases not matched to a gene: 10. The CDR3 is 13 residues long. Germline V gene sequence: CDR1 SGHKS, CDR2 YYEKEE (reference sequence). The CDR3 sequence: CAGARDRYYEQYF. The CDR3 DNA reads TGTGCCGGGGCCCGGGACAGATACTACGAGCAGTACTTC.

The CDR3 sequence is CASSVADRGRNAGELFF. DNA of the CDR3: TGTGCCAGCAGCGTAGCGGACAGGGGGCGAAACGCCGGGGAGCTGTTTTTT. The gene calls are TRBV9 and TRBJ2-2; 11 nucleotides match TRBD1. The V gene end was trimmed by 0 bases and the J gene end by 6 bases; junction bases not matched to a gene: 7. The CDR3 contains 17 residues. Germline values: CDR1 SGDLS, CDR2 YYNGEE.

The chain recombines TRBV7-8 with TRBJ2-7; 7 bases fit TRBD1. Germline V gene sequence: CDR1 SGHVS, CDR2 FQNEAQ. V trimming: 5 bases; J trimming: 6 bases; junction bases outside the gene matches: 4. The CDR3 covers 12 residues. The CDR3 sequence is CASSTSGGEQYF. As DNA, the CDR3 is TGTGCCAGCAGCACTTCAGGGGGCGAGCAGTACTTC.

This rearrangement joins TRBV5-4 to TRBJ2-2; maybe TRBD1 (5 bases). V shed 0 bases and J shed 3 bases, with 6 bases lying between them. CDR3 length equals 14 residues. CDR1 and CDR2 from the germline V gene are SGHNT and YYREEE (reference sequence). The CDR3 DNA reads TGTGCCAGCAGCTTGGCCAGGGACACCGGGGAGCTGTTTTTT. Translated, it gives CASSLARDTGELFF.

A note on this clone: Germline and junction disagree at one end, which may indicate a read error. V usage is TRBV18 and J usage is TRBJ2-7, with TRBD1 matching over 8 bases. This CDR3 has 14 amino acids. Germline V gene data show CDR1 as KGHSH and CDR2 as LQKENI. The CDR3 region is CASSPPDRVHEQYF. CDR3 DNA: TGTGCCAGCTCCCCACCGGACAGGGTCCACGAGCAGTACTTC.

The chain links TRBV4-1 to TRBJ2-1; 14 bases line up with TRBD2. V gave up 1 base and J gave up 3 bases; unmatched junction bases: 2. Germline V gene sequence: CDR1 MGHRA, CDR2 YSYEKL. The CDR3 loop spans 17 amino acids. CDR3 coding DNA: TGCGCCAGCAGCCAAGGGGGGACTAGCGGGAGCTACAATGAGCAGTTCTTC. This codes for CASSQGGTSGSYNEQFF.

The V and J genes are TRBV7-3 and TRBJ2-1, with 7 bases matching TRBD1. The length of the CDR3 is 14 residues. Germline V gene sequence: CDR1 SGHTA, CDR2 FQGTGA. J gave up 5 bases and V 3 bases, and 4 bases lay outside the gene matches. The CDR3 DNA sequence: TGTGCCAGCAGCTTCTCCGGGACAGACAATGAGCAGTTCTTC. Encoded protein: CASSFSGTDNEQFF.

V usage is TRBV15 and J usage is TRBJ1-5, with D possibly TRBD1 on 6 matching bases. The CDR3 has 15 amino acids. Looked up from germline, CDR1 is LNHNV and CDR2 is YYDKDF (reference sequence). V shed 6 bases and J shed 4 bases, with 16 bases lying between them. CDR3 in DNA: TGTGCCACCAGTTACAGGGCCCTTTCTAATCAGCCCCAGCATTTT. Encoded protein: CATSYRALSNQPQHF.

DNA for the CDR3: TGTGCCATCAGTGAGCGAGGTCTTAGCTCCTACAATGAGCAGTTCTTC. It encodes CAISERGLSSYNEQFF. The chain links TRBV10-3 to TRBJ2-1, with D unclear. Trimming removed 2 bases from V and 0 bases from J, with 11 bases in between. The CDR3 is made up of 16 amino acids. Per the germline V gene, CDR1 is ENHRY and CDR2 is SYGVKD.

This clone appeared a single time. This chain joins TRBV25-1 and TRBJ2-7; 8 nucleotides line up with TRBD1. The germline gives CDR1 MGHDK, CDR2 SYGVNS. V was clipped by 4 bases and J by 6 bases; unmatched bases: 5. CDR3 size: 13 residues. This CDR3 is CASSAWTGIEQYF. The CDR3, as DNA: TGTGCCAGCAGTGCCTGGACAGGGATCGAGCAGTACTTC.

At least ten counts were recorded for this clone. This CDR3 is CASSSEGLAGTGELFF. CDR3 nucleotides: TGCGCCAGCAGCTCTGAGGGACTAGCTGGCACCGGGGAGCTGTTTTTT. The V and J genes are TRBV5-1 and TRBJ2-2, with 9 nucleotides matching TRBD2. CDR1 is SGHRS, CDR2 YFSETQ, per germline. V trimming: 3 bases; J trimming: 4 bases; junction bases outside the gene matches: 7. The CDR3 sequence is 16 residues long.

CDR3 nucleotides: TGTGCCAGCAGTTATAAGCTACAGGGACCCTACAATGAGCAGTTCTTC. This translates into CASSYKLQGPYNEQFF. V and J are TRBV6-4 and TRBJ2-1; tentative D call: TRBD1 (6 bases). The CDR3 is made up of 16 amino acids. Germline CDR1 MRHNA, CDR2 SNTAGT. V was clipped by 5 bases and J by 2 bases, with 16 bases between them.

This rearrangement joins TRBV10-3 to TRBJ2-7; no clear D. CDR3 length equals 13 residues. The ends were cut back, 2 bases at V and 3 bases at J, with 8 bases in the middle. Germline V lookup: CDR1 ENHRY, CDR2 SYGVKD. The CDR3 DNA follows: TGTGCCATCAGTGAGGACTGGTTCTACGAGCAGTACTTC. It is translated as CAISEDWFYEQYF.

CDR3 loop: CASSPGGQLYEQYF. CDR3 nucleotide sequence: TGTGCCAGCTCACCAGGGGGACAGCTCTACGAGCAGTACTTC. The rearrangement uses TRBV18 and TRBJ2-7, with TRBD1 identical over 7 bases. V lost 2 bases and J lost 3; bases outside the gene matches: 4. This CDR3 comprises 14 residues. Germline loops: CDR1 KGHSH, CDR2 LQKENI.

This clone was picked up one time. This sequence joins TRBV11-3 and TRBJ2-1; 14 bases are shared with TRBD2. Germline CDR1 and CDR2: SGHNT and YENEEA. This CDR3 is built from 16 residues. V lost 5 bases to trimming and J lost 8 bases; unmatched junction nucleotides: 8. DNA for the CDR3: TGTGCCAGCAGCCGCAGACTAGCGGGAGGGCCTTATGAGCAGTTCTTC. Translation: CASSRRLAGGPYEQFF. Full variable domain (remainder filled in from reference TRBV11-3 and TRBJ2-1): EAGVVQSPRYKIIEKKQPVAFWCNPISGHNTLYWYLQNLGQGPELLIRYENEEAVDDSQLPKDRFSAERLKGVDSTLKIQPAELGDSAVYLCASSRRLAGGPYEQFFGPGTRLTVL.

The V call is TRBV7-2, the J call TRBJ1-5; D is possibly TRBD1 (5 bases). Germline lookup yields CDR1 SGHTA and CDR2 FQGNSA. This CDR3 is 13 amino acids long. The V end lost 5 bases, the J end lost 7 bases, and 12 bases lay between the germline ends. Here the CDR3 reads CASSPGIGQPQHF. In DNA form, the CDR3 reads TGTGCCAGCAGCCCAGGGATCGGACAGCCCCAGCATTTT. Filled out from reference TRBV7-2 and TRBJ1-5, the complete variable domain reads GAGVSQSPSNKVTEKGKDVELRCDPISGHTALYWYRQSLGQGLEFLIYFQGNSAPDKSGLPSDRFSAERTGGSVSTLTIQRTQQEDSAVYLCASSPGIGQPQHFGDGTRLSIL.

The chain recombines TRBV19 with TRBJ2-1; 11 bases match TRBD1. Germline loops: CDR1 LNHDA, CDR2 SQIVND (reference sequence). After removal of 4 bases from V and 12 bases from J, the junction contained 11 bases not matched to a gene. The CDR3 loop spans 15 amino acids. This CDR3 reads CASSSGTGGYWVQFF. Written as DNA, the CDR3 is TGTGCCAGTAGTAGCGGGACAGGGGGGTATTGGGTGCAGTTCTTC. The complete variable domain, with remaining parts taken from reference TRBV19 and TRBJ2-1, reads DGGITQSPKYLFRKEGQNVTLSCEQNLNHDAMYWYRQDPGQGLRLIYYSQIVNDFQKGDIAEGYSVSREKKESFPLTVTSAQKNPTAFYLCASSSGTGGYWVQFFGPGTRLTVL.

The V and J genes are TRBV5-1 and TRBJ1-1; D ambiguous. With 2 bases removed from V and 1 base from J, the gap between germline ends came to 6 bases. The CDR3 contains 13 residues. Germline values: CDR1 SGHRS, CDR2 YFSETQ. This CDR3 reads CASSFRGNTEAFF. In DNA, the CDR3 is TGCGCCAGCAGCTTTCGGGGGAACACTGAAGCTTTCTTT.

This chain links TRBV7-2 with TRBJ1-3; TRBD1 is a possible D gene (5 bases). V lost 2 bases and J 2 bases, leaving 10 bases between the germline ends. This CDR3 is built from 15 residues. Germline loops: CDR1 SGHTA, CDR2 FQGNSA. The CDR3 DNA is TGTGCCAGCAGCTTAAGAGACAGCACTGGAAACACCATATATTTT. This encodes CASSLRDSTGNTIYF. Using reference TRBV7-2 and TRBJ1-3 for the parts outside the CDR3, the full variable domain is GAGVSQSPSNKVTEKGKDVELRCDPISGHTALYWYRQSLGQGLEFLIYFQGNSAPDKSGLPSDRFSAERTGGSVSTLTIQRTQQEDSAVYLCASSLRDSTGNTIYFGEGSWLTVV.

The chain combines TRBV28 with TRBJ1-4, with 12 bases aligning to TRBD1. Germline V gene sequence: CDR1 MDHEN, CDR2 SYDVKM. J was trimmed by 12 bases and V by 1 base; bases with no gene match: 12. There are 17 residues in the CDR3. The DNA for the CDR3 is TGTGCCAGCAGTTTATCGGCACCGGGACAGGGGGCTGGAGAACTGTTTTTT. The encoded protein is CASSLSAPGQGAGELFF.

The V gene is TRBV5-1, the J gene TRBJ1-5; 9 nucleotides match TRBD1. The germline V gene has CDR1 SGHRS and CDR2 YFSETQ. V lost 0 bases and J lost 6; bases outside the gene matches: 4. The CDR3 is made up of 15 amino acids. The CDR3 region is CASSLGTGEGQPQHF. The CDR3 coding sequence is TGCGCCAGCAGCTTGGGGACAGGGGAAGGTCAGCCCCAGCATTTT.

This chain joins TRBV28 and TRBJ1-1, with 10 bases that match TRBD1. Trimming cost V 5 bases and J 11 bases; bases outside gene matches: 11. The CDR3 extends over 14 amino acids. Germline values: CDR1 MDHEN, CDR2 SYDVKM. CDR3 loop: CASSQMTGGRMAFF. CDR3 sequence (DNA): TGTGCCAGCAGTCAGATGACAGGGGGCCGAATGGCTTTCTTT.

The chain recombines TRBV6-4 with TRBJ1-3; D is ambiguous. The CDR3 totals 19 residues. Trimming took off 0 bases at V and 4 bases at J, with 22 bases between the two ends. Germline CDR1 and CDR2: MRHNA and SNTAGT. Here the CDR3 reads CASSDSRSLFEDPGNTIYF. CDR3 nucleotide sequence: TGTGCCAGCAGTGACTCGAGGTCACTATTCGAAGACCCGGGAAACACCATATATTTT.

The chain carries TRBV19 and TRBJ1-1, with 9 bases fitting TRBD1. Germline CDR1 and CDR2: LNHDA and SQIVND (reference sequence). This CDR3 is 15 amino acids long. V lost 6 bases, J lost 5 bases, and 10 bases stayed unmatched. In DNA, the CDR3 is TGTGCCAGTAGCCTCCGGACAGGGGAAGGAACTGAAGCTTTCTTT. Protein product: CASSLRTGEGTEAFF.

The gene calls are TRBV11-1 and TRBJ2-5, with 10 positions matching TRBD1. Germline V gene data show CDR1 as SGHAT and CDR2 as FQDESV (reference sequence). This CDR3 is 15 amino acids long. The V gene end was trimmed by 5 bases and the J gene end by 5 bases; junction bases not matched to a gene: 8. The CDR3 region is CASSLSTGGRETQYF. The CDR3 DNA reads TGTGCCAGCAGCCTGTCGACAGGGGGCAGGGAGACCCAGTACTTC.

V and J are TRBV6-5 and TRBJ2-5; no firm D call. Deletions cut 5 bases from V and 4 bases from J, with 8 bases between. Germline V lookup: CDR1 MNHEY, CDR2 SVGAGI. The CDR3 extends over 12 amino acids. Here the CDR3 reads CASSKRGETQYF. The CDR3 nucleotides are TGTGCCAGCAGTAAAAGAGGAGAGACCCAGTACTTC.

This chain connects TRBV5-1 to TRBJ1-5; perhaps TRBD1 as D (6 bases). Trimming left V 3 bases short and J 2 bases short, with 9 bases between. The CDR3 covers 14 residues. Germline V gene sequence: CDR1 SGHRS, CDR2 YFSETQ. Here the CDR3 reads CASSSGVGNQPQHF. The CDR3 DNA follows: TGCGCCAGCAGCTCAGGGGTGGGCAATCAGCCCCAGCATTTT.

The V gene is TRBV6-5, the J gene TRBJ1-2; D not resolved. This CDR3 contains 12 residues. V lost 4 bases and J 5 bases, leaving 8 bases between the germline ends. The germline V gene encodes CDR1 MNHEY and CDR2 SVGAGI. In DNA form, the CDR3 reads TGTGCCAGCAGTTCCGCGGGGTATGGCTACACCTTC. This gives the protein CASSSAGYGYTF.

The V call is TRBV7-9, the J call TRBJ2-2; no definite D call. Deletions cut 5 bases from V and 6 bases from J, with 10 bases between. The V gene's germline CDR1 is SEHNR and CDR2 FQNEAQ (reference sequence). The CDR3 is 13 residues long. The CDR3 sequence is CASSPTAAGELFF. CDR3 coding DNA: TGTGCCAGCAGCCCTACAGCCGCCGGGGAGCTGTTTTTT.